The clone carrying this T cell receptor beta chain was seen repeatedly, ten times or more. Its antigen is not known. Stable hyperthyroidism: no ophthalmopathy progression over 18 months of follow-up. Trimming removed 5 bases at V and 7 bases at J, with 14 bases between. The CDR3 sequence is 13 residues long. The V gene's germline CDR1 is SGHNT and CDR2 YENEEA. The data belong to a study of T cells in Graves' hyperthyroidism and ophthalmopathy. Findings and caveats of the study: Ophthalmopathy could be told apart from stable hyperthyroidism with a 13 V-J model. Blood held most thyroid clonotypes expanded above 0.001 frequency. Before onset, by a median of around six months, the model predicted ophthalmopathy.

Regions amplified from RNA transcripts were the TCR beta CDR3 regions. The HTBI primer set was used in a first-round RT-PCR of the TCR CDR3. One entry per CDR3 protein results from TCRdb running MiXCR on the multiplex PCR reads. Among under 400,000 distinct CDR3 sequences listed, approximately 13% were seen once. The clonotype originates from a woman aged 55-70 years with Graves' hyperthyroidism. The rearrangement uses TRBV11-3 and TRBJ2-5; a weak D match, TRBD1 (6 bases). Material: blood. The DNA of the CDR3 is TGTGCCAGCAGCACCTACAGGGATGGGACCCAGTACTTC. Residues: CASSTYRDGTQYF.